This T cell receptor (beta chain) is drawn from a study of response to subunit inactivated influenza vaccine. The CDR3 runs 12 residues. V was cut by 3 bases and J by 5 bases, with 6 bases left in between. This clonotype was detected many times. Its antigen is as yet unknown. Notes on the study in general: It was the authors' suggestion that each seasonal influenza vaccination recruits few new T cells.

TCRdb independently ran MiXCR on the RT-PCR reads; one entry per CDR3 protein. This table holds 530,000 or so distinct CDR3 sequences, 14% found once. The sequencing used PBMCs from blood, collected 11 to 12 days after vaccination. This TCR derives from a man aged 45-65 years who received an inactivated influenza vaccine. The gene calls are TRBV12-3 or TRBV12-4 and TRBJ2-3; D remains unclear. CDR3 bases: TGTGCCAGCAGTTTTATGGGAGATACGCAGTATTTT. It encodes CASSFMGDTQYF.